This T cell receptor beta chain is from a study of shared clonotypes between healthy human individuals. Trimming shortened V by 5 bases and J by 8 bases, and 9 bases separated the two germline ends. In germline, CDR1 is SNHLY, CDR2 FYNNEI. The CDR3 loop spans 11 amino acids. In the study's own analysis: ImmunoSEQ yielded junction-only sequences lacking quality scores, so filtering differed. Clones were read by immunoSEQ multiplex PCR, and TCRdb kept only the in-frame ones, dropping some. V and J calls and clone size are given by that table; D and trimming were obtained from the DNA. The repertoire includes 2 million to 3 million clones, approximately 94% of them detected once, and roughly 0.36% sits in the top ten. This clone was counted between two and nine times.

The specimen sequenced was naive CD4+ T cells from PBMCs. Subset described: CD45RA+ positively selected. This TCR derives from a man aged 18 to 30 in good health. Some clones in this sample may be carry-over from other donors' samples. V and J are TRBV2 and TRBJ1-1; D is unclear. The CDR3 nucleotides read TGTGCCAGCAGTCGGATGTTAGAAGCTTTCTTT. Amino acid sequence: CASSRMLEAFF.